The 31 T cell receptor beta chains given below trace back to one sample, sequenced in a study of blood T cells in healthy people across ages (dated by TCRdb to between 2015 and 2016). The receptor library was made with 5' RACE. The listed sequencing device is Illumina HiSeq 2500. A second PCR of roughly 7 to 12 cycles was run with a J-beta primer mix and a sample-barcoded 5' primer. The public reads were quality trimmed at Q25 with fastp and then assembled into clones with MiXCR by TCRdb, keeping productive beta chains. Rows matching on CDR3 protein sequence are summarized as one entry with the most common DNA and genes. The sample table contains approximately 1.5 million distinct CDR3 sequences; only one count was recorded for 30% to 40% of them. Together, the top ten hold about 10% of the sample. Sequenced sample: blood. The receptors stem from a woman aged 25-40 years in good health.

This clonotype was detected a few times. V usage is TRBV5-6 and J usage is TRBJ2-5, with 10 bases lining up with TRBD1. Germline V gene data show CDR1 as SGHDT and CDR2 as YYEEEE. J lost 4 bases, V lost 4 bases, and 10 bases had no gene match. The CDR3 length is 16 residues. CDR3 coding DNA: TGTGCCAGCAGCCTTCGGGACAGGGGAGTAGGAGAGACCCAGTACTTC. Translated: CASSLRDRGVGETQYF.

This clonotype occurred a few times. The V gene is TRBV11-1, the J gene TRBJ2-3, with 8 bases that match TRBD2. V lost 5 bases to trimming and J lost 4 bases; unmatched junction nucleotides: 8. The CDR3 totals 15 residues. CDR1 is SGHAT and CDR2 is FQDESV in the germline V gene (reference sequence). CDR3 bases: TGTGCCAGCAGCGGTAGCGGGGCGGATGCAGATACGCAGTATTTT. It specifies CASSGSGADADTQYF.

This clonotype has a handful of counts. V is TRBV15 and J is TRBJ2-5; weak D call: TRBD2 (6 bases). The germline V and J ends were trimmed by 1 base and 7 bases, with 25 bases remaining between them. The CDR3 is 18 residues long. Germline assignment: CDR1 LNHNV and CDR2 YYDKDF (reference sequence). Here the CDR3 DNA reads TGTGCCACCAGCAGAGCGGAAGGCGGGACGGGACCTGTTTGGACCCAGTACTTC. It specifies CATSRAEGGTGPVWTQYF.

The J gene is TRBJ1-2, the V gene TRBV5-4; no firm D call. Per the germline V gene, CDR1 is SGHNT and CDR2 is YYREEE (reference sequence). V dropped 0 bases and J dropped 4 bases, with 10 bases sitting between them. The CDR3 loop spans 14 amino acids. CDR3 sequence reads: CASSLDGMLYGYTF. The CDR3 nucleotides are TGTGCCAGCAGCTTGGACGGGATGCTCTATGGCTACACCTTC.

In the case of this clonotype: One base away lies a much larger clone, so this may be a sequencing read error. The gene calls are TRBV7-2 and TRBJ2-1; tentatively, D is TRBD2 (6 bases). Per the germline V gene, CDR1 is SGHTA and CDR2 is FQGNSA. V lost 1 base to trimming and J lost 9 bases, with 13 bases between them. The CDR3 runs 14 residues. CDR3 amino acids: CASSLGLGYSEQFF. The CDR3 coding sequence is TGTGCCAGCAGCTTAGGACTAGGATATAGTGAGCAGTTCTTC.

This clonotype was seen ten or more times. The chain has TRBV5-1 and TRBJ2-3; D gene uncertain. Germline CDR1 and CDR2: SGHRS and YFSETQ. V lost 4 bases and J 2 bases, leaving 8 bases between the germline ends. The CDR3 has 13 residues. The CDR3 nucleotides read TGCGCCAGCAGCGGGGTAACCACAGATACGCAGTATTTT. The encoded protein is CASSGVTTDTQYF.

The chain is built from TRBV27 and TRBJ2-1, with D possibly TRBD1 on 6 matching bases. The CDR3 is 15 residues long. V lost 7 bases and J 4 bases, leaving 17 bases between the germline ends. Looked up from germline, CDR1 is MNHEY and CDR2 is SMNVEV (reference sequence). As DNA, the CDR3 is TGTGCCAGCACCTCCGCATGGGGGCCGTACAATGAGCAGTTCTTC. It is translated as CASTSAWGPYNEQFF.

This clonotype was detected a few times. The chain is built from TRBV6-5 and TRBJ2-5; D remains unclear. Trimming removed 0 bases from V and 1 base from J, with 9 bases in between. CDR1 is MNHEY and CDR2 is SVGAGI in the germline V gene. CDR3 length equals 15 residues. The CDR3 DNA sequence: TGTGCCAGCAGTTACTCGCATGGGATCCAAGAGACCCAGTACTTC. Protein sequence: CASSYSHGIQETQYF.

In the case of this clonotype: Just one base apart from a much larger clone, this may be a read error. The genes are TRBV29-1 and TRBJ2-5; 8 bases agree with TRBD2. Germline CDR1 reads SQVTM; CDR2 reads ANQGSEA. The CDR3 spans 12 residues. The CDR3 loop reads CSVATSGETQDF. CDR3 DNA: TGCAGCGTTGCTACTAGCGGAGAGACCCAGGACTTC.

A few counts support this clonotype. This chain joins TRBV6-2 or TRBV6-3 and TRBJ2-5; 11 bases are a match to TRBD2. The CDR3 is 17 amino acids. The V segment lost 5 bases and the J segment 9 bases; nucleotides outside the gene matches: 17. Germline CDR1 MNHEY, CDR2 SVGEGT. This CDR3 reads CASSTRLAGRSRAAQYF. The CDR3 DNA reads TGTGCCAGCAGTACGCGACTAGCGGGGAGATCAAGAGCGGCCCAGTACTTC.

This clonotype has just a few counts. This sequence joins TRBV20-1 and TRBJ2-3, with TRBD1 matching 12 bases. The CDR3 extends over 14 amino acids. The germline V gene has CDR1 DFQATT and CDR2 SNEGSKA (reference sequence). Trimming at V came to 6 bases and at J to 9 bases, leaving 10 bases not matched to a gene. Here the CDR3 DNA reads TGCAGTGCCCCCGGGACAGGGGGCGCCGGCACGCAGTATTTT. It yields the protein CSAPGTGGAGTQYF.

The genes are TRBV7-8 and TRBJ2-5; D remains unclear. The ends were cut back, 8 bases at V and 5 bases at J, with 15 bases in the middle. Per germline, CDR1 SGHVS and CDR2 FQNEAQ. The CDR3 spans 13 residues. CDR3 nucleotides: TGTGCCAGCGGCCCCCGGACGGTGGAGACCCAGTACTTC. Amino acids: CASGPRTVETQYF.

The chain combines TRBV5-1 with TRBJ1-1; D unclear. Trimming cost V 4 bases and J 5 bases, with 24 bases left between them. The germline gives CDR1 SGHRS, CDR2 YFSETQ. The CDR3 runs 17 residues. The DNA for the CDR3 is TGCGCCAGCAGCGTCGAACCCTCCGGAGTTCCGGGGACTGAAGCTTTCTTT. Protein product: CASSVEPSGVPGTEAFF.

This CDR3 is CASSQRRVYQETQYF. In DNA, the CDR3 is TGTGCCAGCTCTCAACGGAGAGTGTACCAAGAGACCCAGTACTTC. This rearrangement joins TRBV18 to TRBJ2-5; D gene uncertain. The length of the CDR3 is 15 residues. Germline V gives CDR1 KGHSH, CDR2 LQKENI. The ends were cut back, 6 bases at V and 0 bases at J, with 14 bases in the middle. Using reference TRBV18 and TRBJ2-5 for the parts outside the CDR3, the full variable domain is NAGVMQNPRHLVRRRGQEARLRCSPMKGHSHVYWYRQLPEEGLKFMVYLQKENIIDESGMPKERFSAEFPKEGPSILRIQQVVRGDSAAYFCASSQRRVYQETQYFGPGTRLLVL.

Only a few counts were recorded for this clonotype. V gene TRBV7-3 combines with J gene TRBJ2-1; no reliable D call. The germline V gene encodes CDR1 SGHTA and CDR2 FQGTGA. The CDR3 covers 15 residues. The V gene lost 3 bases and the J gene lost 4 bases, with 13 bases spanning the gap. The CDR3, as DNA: TGTGCCAGCAGCTTCGAAGGCACCCCATACAATGAGCAGTTCTTC. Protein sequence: CASSFEGTPYNEQFF.

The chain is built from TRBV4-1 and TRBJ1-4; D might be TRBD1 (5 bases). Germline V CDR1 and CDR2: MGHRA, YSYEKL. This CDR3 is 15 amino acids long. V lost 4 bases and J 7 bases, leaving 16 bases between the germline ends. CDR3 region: CASSRIRAYSEKLFF. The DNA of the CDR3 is TGCGCCAGCAGCCGAATCAGGGCATACAGTGAAAAACTGTTTTTT.

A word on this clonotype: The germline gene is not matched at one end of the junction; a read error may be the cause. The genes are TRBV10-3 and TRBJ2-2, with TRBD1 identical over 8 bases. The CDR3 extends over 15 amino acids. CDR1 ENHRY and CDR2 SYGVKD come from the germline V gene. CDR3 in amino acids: CTIKTGVNDAGELFF. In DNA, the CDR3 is TGTACCATCAAGACAGGGGTTAATGACGCCGGGGAGCTGTTTTTT.

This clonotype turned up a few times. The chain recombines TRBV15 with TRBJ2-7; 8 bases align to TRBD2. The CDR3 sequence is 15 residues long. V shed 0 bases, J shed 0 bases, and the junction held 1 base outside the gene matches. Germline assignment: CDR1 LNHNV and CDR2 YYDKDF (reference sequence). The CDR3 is CATSRETSGSYEQYF. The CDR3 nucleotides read TGTGCCACCAGCAGAGAAACTAGCGGCTCCTACGAGCAGTACTTC.

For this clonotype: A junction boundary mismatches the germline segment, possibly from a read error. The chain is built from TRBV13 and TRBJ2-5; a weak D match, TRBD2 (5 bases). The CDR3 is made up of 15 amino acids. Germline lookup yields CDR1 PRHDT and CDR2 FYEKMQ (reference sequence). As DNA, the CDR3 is TGTGTCAGCAGCTTAGAGCGGACTGAACAAGAGACCCAGTACTTC. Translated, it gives CVSSLERTEQETQYF.

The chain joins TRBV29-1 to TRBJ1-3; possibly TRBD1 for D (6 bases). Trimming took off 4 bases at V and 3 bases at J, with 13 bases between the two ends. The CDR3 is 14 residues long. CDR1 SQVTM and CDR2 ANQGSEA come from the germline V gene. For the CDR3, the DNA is TGCAGCGTTGCGGTAGGACAGCTTGGAAACACCATATATTTT. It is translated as CSVAVGQLGNTIYF.

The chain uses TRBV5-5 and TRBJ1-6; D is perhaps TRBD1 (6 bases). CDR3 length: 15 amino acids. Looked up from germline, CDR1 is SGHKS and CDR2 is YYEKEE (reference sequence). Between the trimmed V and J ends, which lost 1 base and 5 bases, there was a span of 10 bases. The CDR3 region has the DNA TGTGCCAGCAGCTTGATGTCAGGGGATAATTCACCCCTCCACTTT. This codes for CASSLMSGDNSPLHF.

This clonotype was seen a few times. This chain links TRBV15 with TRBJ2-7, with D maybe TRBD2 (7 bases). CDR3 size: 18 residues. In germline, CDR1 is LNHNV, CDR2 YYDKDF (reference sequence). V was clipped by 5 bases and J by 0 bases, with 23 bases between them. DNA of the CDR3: TGTGCCACCAGCCCAACATATAGAGGGGGGGCATCCTCCTACGAGCAGTACTTC. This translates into CATSPTYRGGASSYEQYF.

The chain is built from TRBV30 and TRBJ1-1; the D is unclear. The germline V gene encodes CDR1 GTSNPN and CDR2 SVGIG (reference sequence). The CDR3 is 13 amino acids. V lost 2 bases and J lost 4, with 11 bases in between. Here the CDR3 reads CAWSQRLGTEAFF. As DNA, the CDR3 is TGTGCCTGGAGTCAAAGACTGGGCACTGAAGCTTTCTTT.

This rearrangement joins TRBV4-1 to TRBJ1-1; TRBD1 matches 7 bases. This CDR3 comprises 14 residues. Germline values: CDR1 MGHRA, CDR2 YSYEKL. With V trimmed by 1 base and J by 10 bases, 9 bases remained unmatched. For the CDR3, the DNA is TGCGCCAGCAGCCAAGGTCCGTCGGGGACAGCAGCTTTCTTT. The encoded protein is CASSQGPSGTAAFF.

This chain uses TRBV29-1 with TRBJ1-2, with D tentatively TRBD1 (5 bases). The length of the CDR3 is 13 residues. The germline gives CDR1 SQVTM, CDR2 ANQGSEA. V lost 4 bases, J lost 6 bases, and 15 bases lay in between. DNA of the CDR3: TGCAGCGTTGGGGACTGGGAGATGAATGGCTACACCTTC. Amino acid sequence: CSVGDWEMNGYTF.

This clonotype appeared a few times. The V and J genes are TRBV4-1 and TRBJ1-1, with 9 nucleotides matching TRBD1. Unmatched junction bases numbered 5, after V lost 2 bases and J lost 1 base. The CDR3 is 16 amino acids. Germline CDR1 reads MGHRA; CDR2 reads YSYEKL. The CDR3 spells CASSQPTGGSNTEAFF. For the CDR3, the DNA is TGCGCCAGCAGCCAACCGACAGGGGGGTCGAACACTGAAGCTTTCTTT.

The CDR3, as DNA: TGTGCAAGTCGCATCACAGATCAGCCCCAGCATTTT. As protein: CASRITDQPQHF. The gene calls are TRBV12-2 and TRBJ1-5. TRBV12-2 is given as a pseudogene. The CDR3 totals 12 residues.

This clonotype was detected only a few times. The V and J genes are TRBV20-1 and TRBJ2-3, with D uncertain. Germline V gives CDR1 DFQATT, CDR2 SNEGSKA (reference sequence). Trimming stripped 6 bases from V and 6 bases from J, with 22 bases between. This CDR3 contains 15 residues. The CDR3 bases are TGCAGTGCCCTGGCGCCCGTGGGCCTCGGGGATACGCAGTATTTT. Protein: CSALAPVGLGDTQYF.

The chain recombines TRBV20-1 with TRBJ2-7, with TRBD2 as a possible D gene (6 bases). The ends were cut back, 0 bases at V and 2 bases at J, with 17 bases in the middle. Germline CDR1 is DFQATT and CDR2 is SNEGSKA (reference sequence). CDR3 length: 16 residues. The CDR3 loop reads CSARDWGGAHPYEQYF. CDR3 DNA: TGCAGTGCTAGAGATTGGGGCGGGGCCCACCCCTACGAGCAGTACTTC.

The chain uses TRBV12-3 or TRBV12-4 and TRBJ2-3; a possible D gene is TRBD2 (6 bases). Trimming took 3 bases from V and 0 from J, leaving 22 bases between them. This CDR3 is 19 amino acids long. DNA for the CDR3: TGTGCCAGCAGTTTTGGGTCCGGGGGTGTCTCGATTAGCACAGATACGCAGTATTTT. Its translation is CASSFGSGGVSISTDTQYF.

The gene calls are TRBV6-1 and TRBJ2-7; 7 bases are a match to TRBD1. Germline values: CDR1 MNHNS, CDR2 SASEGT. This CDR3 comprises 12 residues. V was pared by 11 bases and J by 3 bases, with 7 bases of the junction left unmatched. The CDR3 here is CAGARDSYEQYF. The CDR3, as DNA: TGTGCCGGGGCCCGGGACAGCTACGAGCAGTACTTC.